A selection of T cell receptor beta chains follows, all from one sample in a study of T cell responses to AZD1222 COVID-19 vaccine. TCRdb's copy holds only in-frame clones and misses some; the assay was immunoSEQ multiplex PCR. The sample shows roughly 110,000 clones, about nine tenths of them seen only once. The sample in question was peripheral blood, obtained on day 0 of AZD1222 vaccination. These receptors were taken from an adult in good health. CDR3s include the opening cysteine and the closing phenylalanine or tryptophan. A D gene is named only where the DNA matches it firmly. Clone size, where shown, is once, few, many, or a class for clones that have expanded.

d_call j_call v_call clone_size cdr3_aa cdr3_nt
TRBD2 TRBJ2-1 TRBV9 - CASSVASGRADEQFF TGTGCCAGCAGCGTTGCTAGCGGGAGGGCCGATGAGCAGTTCTTC
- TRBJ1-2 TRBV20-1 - CSARKDSGYTF TGCAGTGCTAGAAAGGACAGCGGCTACACCTTC
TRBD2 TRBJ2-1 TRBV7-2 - CASNLVGLAGLDEQFF TGTGCCAGCAACCTCGTTGGACTAGCGGGGTTGGATGAGCAGTTCTTC
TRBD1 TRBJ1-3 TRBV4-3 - CASSHRQGVGSGNTIYF TGCGCCAGCAGCCACAGACAGGGGGTAGGCTCTGGAAACACCATATATTTT
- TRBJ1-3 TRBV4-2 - CASSQYRTAGNTIYF TGTGCCAGCAGCCAATATAGGACAGCTGGAAACACCATATATTTT
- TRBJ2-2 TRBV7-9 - CASSSRQSGELFF TGTGCCAGCAGCTCCCGGCAATCCGGGGAGCTGTTTTTT
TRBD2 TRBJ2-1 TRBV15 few CATSSRLAGNEQFF TGTGCCACCAGCAGCCGACTAGCGGGTAATGAGCAGTTCTTC
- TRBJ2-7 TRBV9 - CASSVRDGYEQYF TGTGCCAGCAGCGTAAGGGACGGCTACGAGCAGTACTTC
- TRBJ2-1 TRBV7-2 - CASSLDRAYNEQFF TGTGCCAGCAGCTTGGACCGTGCCTACAATGAGCAGTTCTTC
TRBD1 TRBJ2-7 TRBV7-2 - CASSTGTGGREQYF TGTGCCAGCAGCACCGGGACAGGGGGGAGGGAGCAGTACTTC
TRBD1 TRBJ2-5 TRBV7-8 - CASSLTGTAQRETQYF TGTGCCAGCAGCTTAACCGGGACAGCCCAGCGAGAGACCCAGTACTTC
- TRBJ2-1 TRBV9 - CASSVDGRVYNEQFF TGTGCCAGCAGCGTAGATGGAAGGGTCTACAATGAGCAGTTCTTC
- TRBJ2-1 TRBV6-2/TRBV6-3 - CASSSWGNEQFF TGTGCCAGCAGTTCGTGGGGCAATGAGCAGTTCTTC
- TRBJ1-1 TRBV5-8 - CASSFTKTEAFF TGTGCCAGCAGCTTTACAAAAACTGAAGCTTTCTTT
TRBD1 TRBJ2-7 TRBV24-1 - CATSDQSGQGSYEQYF TGTGCCACCAGTGATCAATCGGGACAGGGTTCCTACGAGCAGTACTTC
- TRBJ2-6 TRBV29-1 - CSSARDIDSGANVLTF TGCAGCTCGGCAAGGGACATCGACTCTGGGGCCAACGTCCTGACTTTC
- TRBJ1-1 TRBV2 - CASSARQFLNTEAFF TGTGCCAGCAGTGCAAGGCAGTTCCTGAACACTGAAGCTTTCTTT
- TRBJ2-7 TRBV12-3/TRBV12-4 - CASSLTKQYF TGTGCCAGCAGTTTAACCAAGCAGTACTTC
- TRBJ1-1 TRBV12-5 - CASGLAEGQTEAFF TGTGCTAGTGGTTTGGCGGAGGGGCAGACTGAAGCTTTCTTT
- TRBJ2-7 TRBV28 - CASSSAPYEQYF TGTGCCAGCAGTTCCGCCCCCTACGAGCAGTACTTC
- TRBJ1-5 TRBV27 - CASSLNRVGLQPQHF TGTGCCAGCAGTTTAAACAGGGTAGGCCTTCAGCCCCAGCATTTT
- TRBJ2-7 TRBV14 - CASSHSVLEQYF TGTGCCAGCAGCCACTCTGTACTCGAGCAGTACTTC
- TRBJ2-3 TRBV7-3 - CASSSSGLSTDTQYF TGTGCCAGCAGCTCATCGGGACTTAGCACAGATACGCAGTATTTT
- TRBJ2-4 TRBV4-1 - CASSQGPIVLLAKNIQYF TGCGCCAGCAGCCAAGGTCCCATAGTCCTCCTAGCCAAAAACATTCAGTACTTC
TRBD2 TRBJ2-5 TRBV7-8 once CASSFMRAGAREGTQYF TGTGCCAGCAGCTTTATGCGAGCGGGGGCCAGAGAAGGGACCCAGTACTTC
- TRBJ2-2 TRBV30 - CAWSPGYPGELFF TGTGCCTGGAGTCCAGGGTATCCCGGGGAGCTGTTTTTT
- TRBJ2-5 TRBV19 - CASKAGAGETQYF TGTGCCAGTAAGGCGGGGGCCGGGGAGACCCAGTACTTC
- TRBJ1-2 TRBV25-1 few CASSEAGRGYGYTF TGTGCCAGCAGTGAAGCAGGGAGGGGTTATGGCTACACCTTC
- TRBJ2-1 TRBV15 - CATSRDPAPGRFF TGTGCCACCAGCAGAGATCCCGCGCCTGGCCGGTTCTTC
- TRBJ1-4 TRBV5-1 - CASSLETGINEKLFF TGCGCCAGCAGCTTGGAAACGGGGATTAATGAAAAACTGTTTTTT
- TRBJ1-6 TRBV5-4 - CASSLGVSPLHF TGTGCCAGCAGCCTGGGTGTCTCACCCCTCCACTTT
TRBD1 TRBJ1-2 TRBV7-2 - CASSPMTGGYGYTF TGTGCCAGCAGCCCGATGACAGGGGGCTATGGCTACACCTTC